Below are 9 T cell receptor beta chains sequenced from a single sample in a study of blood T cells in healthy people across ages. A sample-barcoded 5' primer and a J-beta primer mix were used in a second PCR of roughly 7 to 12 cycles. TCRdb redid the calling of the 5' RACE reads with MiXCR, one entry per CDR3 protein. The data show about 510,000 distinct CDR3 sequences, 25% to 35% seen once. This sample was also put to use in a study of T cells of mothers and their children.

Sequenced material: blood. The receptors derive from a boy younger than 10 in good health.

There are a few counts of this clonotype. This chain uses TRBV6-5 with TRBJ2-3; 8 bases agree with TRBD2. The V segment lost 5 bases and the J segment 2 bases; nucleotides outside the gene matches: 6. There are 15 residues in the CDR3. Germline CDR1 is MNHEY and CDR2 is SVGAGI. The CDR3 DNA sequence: TGTGCCAGCAGTAAAGCGGGGGAAATCACAGATACGCAGTATTTT. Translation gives CASSKAGEITDTQYF.

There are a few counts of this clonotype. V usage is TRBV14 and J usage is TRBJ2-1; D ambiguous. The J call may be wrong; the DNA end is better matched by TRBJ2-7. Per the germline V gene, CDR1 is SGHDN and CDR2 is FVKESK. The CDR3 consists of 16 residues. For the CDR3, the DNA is TGTGCCAGCAGCCTGGGGATTGGCCGAACCTCCTACGAGCAGTACTTC. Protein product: CASSLGIGRTSYEQYF.

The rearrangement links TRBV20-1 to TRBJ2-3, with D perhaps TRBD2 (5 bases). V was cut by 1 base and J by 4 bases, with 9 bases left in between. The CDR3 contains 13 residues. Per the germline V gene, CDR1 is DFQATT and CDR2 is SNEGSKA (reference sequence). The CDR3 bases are TGCAGTGCTAGAGTAAAAGCGGCAGATACGCAGTATTTT. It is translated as CSARVKAADTQYF.

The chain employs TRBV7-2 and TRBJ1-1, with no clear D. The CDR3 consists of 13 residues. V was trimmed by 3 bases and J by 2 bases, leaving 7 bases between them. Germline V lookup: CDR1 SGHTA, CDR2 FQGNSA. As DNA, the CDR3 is TGTGCCAGCAGCTTCCGGAGTAACACTGAAGCTTTCTTT. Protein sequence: CASSFRSNTEAFF.

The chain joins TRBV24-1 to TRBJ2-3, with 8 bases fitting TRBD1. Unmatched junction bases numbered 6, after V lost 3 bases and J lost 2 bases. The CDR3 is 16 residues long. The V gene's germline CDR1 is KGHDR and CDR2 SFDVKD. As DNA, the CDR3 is TGTGCCACCAGTGATCCGCGGACAGGGTACACAGATACGCAGTATTTT. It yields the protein CATSDPRTGYTDTQYF.

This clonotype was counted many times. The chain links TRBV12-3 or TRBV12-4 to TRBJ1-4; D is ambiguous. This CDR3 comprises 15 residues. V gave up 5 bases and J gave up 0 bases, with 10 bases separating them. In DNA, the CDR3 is TGTGCCAGCAGTCCTTACCCTGCAACTAATGAAAAACTGTTTTTT. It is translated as CASSPYPATNEKLFF.

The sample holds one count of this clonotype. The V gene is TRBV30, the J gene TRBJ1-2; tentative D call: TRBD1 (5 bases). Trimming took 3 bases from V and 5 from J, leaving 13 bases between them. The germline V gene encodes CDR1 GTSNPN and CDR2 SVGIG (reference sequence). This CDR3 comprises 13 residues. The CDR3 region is CAWSRTSQYGYTF. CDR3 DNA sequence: TGTGCCTGGAGCCGGACATCGCAATATGGCTACACCTTC.

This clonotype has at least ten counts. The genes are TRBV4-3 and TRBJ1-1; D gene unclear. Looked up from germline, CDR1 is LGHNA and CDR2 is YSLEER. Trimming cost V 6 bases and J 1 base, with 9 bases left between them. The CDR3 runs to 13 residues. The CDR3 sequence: CASSTNGNTEAFF. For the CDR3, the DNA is TGCGCCAGCAGTACCAACGGGAACACTGAAGCTTTCTTT.

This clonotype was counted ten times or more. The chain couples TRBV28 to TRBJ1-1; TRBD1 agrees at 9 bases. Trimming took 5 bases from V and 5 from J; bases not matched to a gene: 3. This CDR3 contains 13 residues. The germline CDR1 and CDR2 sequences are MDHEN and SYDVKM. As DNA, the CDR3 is TGTGCCAGCAGTACAGGGGGCCGAACTGAAGCTTTCTTT. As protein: CASSTGGRTEAFF. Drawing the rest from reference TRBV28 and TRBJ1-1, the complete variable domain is DVKVTQSSRYLVKRTGEKVFLECVQDMDHENMFWYRQDPGLGLRLIYFSYDVKMKEKGDIPEGYSVSREKKERFSLILESASTNQTSMYLCASSTGGRTEAFFGQGTRLTVV.